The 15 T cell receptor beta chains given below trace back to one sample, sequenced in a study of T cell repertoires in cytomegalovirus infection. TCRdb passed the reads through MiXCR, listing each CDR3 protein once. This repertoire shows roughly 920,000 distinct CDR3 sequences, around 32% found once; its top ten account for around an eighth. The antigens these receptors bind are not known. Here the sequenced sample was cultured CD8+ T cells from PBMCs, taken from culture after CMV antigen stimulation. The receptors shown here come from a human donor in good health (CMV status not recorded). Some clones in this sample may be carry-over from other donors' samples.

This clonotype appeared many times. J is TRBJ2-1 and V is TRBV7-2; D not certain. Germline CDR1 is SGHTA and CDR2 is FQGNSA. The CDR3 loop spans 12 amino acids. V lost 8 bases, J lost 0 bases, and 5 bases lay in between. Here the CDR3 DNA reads TGTGCCAGCCGGAGCTCCTACAATGAGCAGTTCTTC. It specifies CASRSSYNEQFF.

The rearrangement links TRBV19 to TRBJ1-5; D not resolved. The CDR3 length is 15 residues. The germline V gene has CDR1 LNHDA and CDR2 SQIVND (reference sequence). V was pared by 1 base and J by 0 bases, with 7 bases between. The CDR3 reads CASSIAGYSNQPQHF. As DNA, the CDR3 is TGTGCCAGTAGTATAGCGGGGTATAGCAATCAGCCCCAGCATTTT.

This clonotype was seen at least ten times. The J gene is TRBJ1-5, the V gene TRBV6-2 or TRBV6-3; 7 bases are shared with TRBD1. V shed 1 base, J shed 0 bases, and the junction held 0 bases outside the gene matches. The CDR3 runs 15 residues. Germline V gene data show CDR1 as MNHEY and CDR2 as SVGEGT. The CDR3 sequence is CASSYYRGSNQPQHF. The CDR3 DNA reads TGTGCCAGCAGTTACTACAGGGGTAGCAATCAGCCCCAGCATTTT.

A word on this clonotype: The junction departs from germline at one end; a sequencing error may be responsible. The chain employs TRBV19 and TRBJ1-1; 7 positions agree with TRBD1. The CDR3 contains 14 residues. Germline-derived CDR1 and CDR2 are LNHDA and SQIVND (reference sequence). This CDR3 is CASLTGEGNTDAFF. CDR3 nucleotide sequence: TGTGCCAGCCTCACAGGGGAGGGGAACACTGATGCTTTCTTT.

The chain's CDR3 is CASSPEYDTQYF. CDR3 bases: TGTGCCAGCAGCCCCGAGTACGATACGCAGTATTTT. The V gene is TRBV7-2, the J gene TRBJ2-3; no clear D. The V gene's germline CDR1 is SGHTA and CDR2 FQGNSA. The CDR3 runs to 12 residues. Trimming removed 5 bases at V and 6 bases at J, with 9 bases between.

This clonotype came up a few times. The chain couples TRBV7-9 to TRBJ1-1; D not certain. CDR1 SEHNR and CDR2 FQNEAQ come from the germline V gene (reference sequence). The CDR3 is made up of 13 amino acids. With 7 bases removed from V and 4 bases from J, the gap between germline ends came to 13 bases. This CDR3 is CASNRGGRTEAFF. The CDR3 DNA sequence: TGTGCCAGCAACCGGGGTGGCCGCACTGAAGCTTTCTTT.

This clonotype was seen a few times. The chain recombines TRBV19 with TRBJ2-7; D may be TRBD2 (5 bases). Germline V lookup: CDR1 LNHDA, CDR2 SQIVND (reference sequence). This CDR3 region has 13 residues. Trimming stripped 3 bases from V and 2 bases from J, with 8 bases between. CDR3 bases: TGTGCCAGTAGTATGGGCGGGCCCTACGAGCAGTACTTC. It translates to CASSMGGPYEQYF.

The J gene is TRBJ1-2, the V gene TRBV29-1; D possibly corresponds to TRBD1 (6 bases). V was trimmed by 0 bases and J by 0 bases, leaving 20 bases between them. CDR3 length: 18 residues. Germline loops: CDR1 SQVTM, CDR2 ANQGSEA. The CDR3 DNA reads TGCAGCGTTGAAGATCGCTTTAGGGGGTCTACGGCTAACTATGGCTACACCTTC. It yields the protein CSVEDRFRGSTANYGYTF.

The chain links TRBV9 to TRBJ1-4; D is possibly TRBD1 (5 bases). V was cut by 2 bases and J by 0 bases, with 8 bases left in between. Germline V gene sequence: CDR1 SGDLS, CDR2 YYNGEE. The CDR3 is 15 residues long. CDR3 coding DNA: TGTGCCAGCAGCGTTGGGACTGCAACTAATGAAAAACTGTTTTTT. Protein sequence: CASSVGTATNEKLFF.

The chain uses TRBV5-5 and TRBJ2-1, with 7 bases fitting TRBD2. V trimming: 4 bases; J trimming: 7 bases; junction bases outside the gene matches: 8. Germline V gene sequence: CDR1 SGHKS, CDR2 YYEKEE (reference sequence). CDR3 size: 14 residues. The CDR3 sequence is CASSEIGLGNEQFF. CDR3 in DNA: TGTGCCAGCAGCGAAATTGGACTAGGGAATGAGCAGTTCTTC.

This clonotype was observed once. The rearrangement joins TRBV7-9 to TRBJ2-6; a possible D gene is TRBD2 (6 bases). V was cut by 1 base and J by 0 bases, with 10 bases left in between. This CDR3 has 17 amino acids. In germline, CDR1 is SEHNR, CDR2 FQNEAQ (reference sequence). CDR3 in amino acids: CASSLGRGYSGANVLTF. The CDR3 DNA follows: TGTGCCAGCAGCTTAGGTCGGGGGTACTCTGGGGCCAACGTCCTGACTTTC.

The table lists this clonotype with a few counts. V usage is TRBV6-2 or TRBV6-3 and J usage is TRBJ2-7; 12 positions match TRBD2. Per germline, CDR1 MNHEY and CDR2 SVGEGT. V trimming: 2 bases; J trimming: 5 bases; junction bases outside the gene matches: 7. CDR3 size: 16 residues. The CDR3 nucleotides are TGTGCCAGCAGTTACGAACTAGCGGGGGGCCGTAACGAGCAGTACGTC. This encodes CASSYELAGGRNEQYV.

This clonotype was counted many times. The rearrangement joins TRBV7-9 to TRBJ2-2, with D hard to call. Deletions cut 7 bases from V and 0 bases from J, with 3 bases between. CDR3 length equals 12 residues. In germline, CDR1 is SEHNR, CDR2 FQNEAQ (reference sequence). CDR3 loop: CASTSNTGELFF. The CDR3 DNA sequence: TGTGCCAGCACTTCGAACACCGGGGAGCTGTTTTTT. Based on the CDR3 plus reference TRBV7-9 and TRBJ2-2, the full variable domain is DTGVSQNPRHKITKRGQNVTFRCDPISEHNRLYWYRQTLGQGPEFLTYFQNEAQLEKSRLLSDRFSAERPKGSFSTLEIQRTEQGDSAMYLCASTSNTGELFFGEGSRLTVL.

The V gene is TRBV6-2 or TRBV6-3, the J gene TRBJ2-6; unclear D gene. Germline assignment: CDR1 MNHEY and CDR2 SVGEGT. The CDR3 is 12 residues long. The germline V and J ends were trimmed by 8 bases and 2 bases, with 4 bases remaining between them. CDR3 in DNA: TGTGCCAGCCACACTGGGGCCAACGTCCTGACTTTC. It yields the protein CASHTGANVLTF.

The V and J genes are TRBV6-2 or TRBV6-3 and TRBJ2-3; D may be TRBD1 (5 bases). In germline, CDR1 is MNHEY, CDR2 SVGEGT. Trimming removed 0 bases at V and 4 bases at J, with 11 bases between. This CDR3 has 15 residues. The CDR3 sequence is CASSYSTWGADTQYF. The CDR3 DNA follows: TGTGCCAGCAGTTACTCGACCTGGGGCGCAGATACGCAGTATTTT.